This T cell receptor (beta chain) derives from a study of T cell clones after liver transplantation. CDR3 size: 13 residues. Trimming cost V 6 bases and J 5 bases; bases outside gene matches: 6. Looked up from germline, CDR1 is KGHSH and CDR2 is LQKENI. Clones were sequenced by immunoSEQ multiplex PCR, and TCRdb holds only the in-frame ones, with some missing. The top ten clones hold over 14% of a sample with some 59,000 clones, 71% of them seen once. The clonotype was recovered from a human donor who received a liver transplant. The rearrangement links TRBV18 to TRBJ2-7, with 8 nucleotides matching TRBD1. This sample comprised CD4+ T cells from blood, obtained before liver transplant. The CDR3, as DNA: TGTGCCAGCTCGCCGGACAGGGCCAACGAGCAGTACTTC. It translates to CASSPDRANEQYF.